These 5 T cell receptor beta chains originate from one sample sequenced in a study of CD8 T cells in ankylosing spondylitis. TCRdb reprocessed the 5' RACE reads via MiXCR and lists one record per CDR3 protein. The data hold 150,000 to 200,000 distinct CDR3 sequences, with about 20% observed a single time. Sequencing input: blood, either unsorted or a sorted T cell fraction (not recorded which). These receptors were taken from a male donor under 30 with ankylosing spondylitis or in good health (not recorded which).

In this sample, this clonotype turned up many times. At one of its ends the junction is not consistent with the germline gene, which may arise from a read error. The V gene is TRBV7-9, the J gene TRBJ2-7; 7 bases are shared with TRBD2. The CDR3 runs to 12 residues. Germline V gene sequence: CDR1 SEHNR, CDR2 FQNEAQ (reference sequence). The DNA for the CDR3 is TGTGCCAGCAGCTTAGAGAGGACTAGTTTGTGCTTC. Translated, it gives CASSLERTSLCF.

This clonotype was recorded many times. This chain uses TRBV18 with TRBJ2-6, with 7 positions matching TRBD1. The CDR3 covers 15 residues. V was pared by 1 base and J by 6 bases, with 3 bases of the junction left unmatched. Germline CDR1 KGHSH, CDR2 LQKENI. The CDR3 is CASSPRDSVANVLTF. The CDR3 DNA sequence: TGTGCCAGCTCACCACGGGACAGTGTGGCCAACGTCCTGACTTTC. The variable domain in full, completed from reference TRBV18 and TRBJ2-6, reads NAGVMQNPRHLVRRRGQEARLRCSPMKGHSHVYWYRQLPEEGLKFMVYLQKENIIDESGMPKERFSAEFPKEGPSILRIQQVVRGDSAAYFCASSPRDSVANVLTFGAGSRLTVL.

This clonotype was observed at least ten times. The genes are TRBV5-1 and TRBJ2-7, with 8 bases identical to TRBD1. The CDR3 runs to 13 residues. Germline loops: CDR1 SGHRS, CDR2 YFSETQ. V gave up 6 bases and J gave up 3 bases; unmatched junction bases: 5. CDR3 region: CASTQDRGYEQYF. The CDR3, as DNA: TGCGCCAGCACGCAAGACAGGGGCTACGAGCAGTACTTC.

This clonotype was detected a few times. The chain has TRBV19 and TRBJ2-1, with 12 bases fitting TRBD2. Looked up from germline, CDR1 is LNHDA and CDR2 is SQIVND (reference sequence). The CDR3 loop spans 19 amino acids. Unmatched junction bases numbered 8, after V lost 1 base and J lost 1 base. The chain's CDR3 is CASSIAPRLAGDSYNEQFF. The CDR3 coding sequence is TGTGCCAGTAGTATAGCCCCCCGACTAGCGGGAGATTCCTACAATGAGCAGTTCTTC.

There are many counts of this clonotype. V usage is TRBV20-1 and J usage is TRBJ1-4; possible D gene TRBD1, 5 bases. This CDR3 is built from 15 residues. Trimming left V 5 bases short and J 7 bases short, with 20 bases between. Per germline, CDR1 DFQATT and CDR2 SNEGSKA (reference sequence). The CDR3 sequence is CSARHSGLDGEKLFF. The CDR3 region has the DNA TGCAGTGCTCGCCACTCAGGGCTGGACGGTGAAAAACTGTTTTTT.